A single sample is the source of the 11 T cell receptor beta chains below, sequenced in a study of beta chain features in type 1 diabetes. Overall study results and limits: Significant though moderate, a shortening of TCRB CDR3s appeared in all four CD4+ subsets of Type 1 diabetes patients.

Every bit of the isolated RNA underwent reverse transcription, so sequencing read expressed TCRB transcripts. Clones were sequenced by immunoSEQ multiplex PCR, and TCRdb holds only the in-frame ones, with some missing. Among around 300,000 clones listed, about 15% were seen once. Which antigens these TCRs recognize remains unknown. Sequenced sample: naive CD4+ T cells from blood. The receptors come from a man aged 18 to 29 with type 1 diabetes.

For the CDR3, the DNA is TGCGCCAGCAGCTTGTCTAGAATTGAAGAGACCCAGTACTTC. Its protein is CASSLSRIEETQYF. The V gene is TRBV5-1, the J gene TRBJ2-5, with D unclear. V lost 1 base, J lost 3 bases, and 10 bases lay in between. CDR1 is SGHRS, CDR2 YFSETQ, per germline. The CDR3 spans 14 residues.

V is TRBV18 and J is TRBJ2-1, with 12 bases lining up with TRBD2. CDR1 is KGHSH, CDR2 LQKENI, per germline. The CDR3 has 15 residues. The ends lost 4 bases at V and 10 bases at J; junction bases unmatched: 8. In nucleotides, the CDR3 is TGTGCCAGCTCACGTGGACTAGCGGGAAATGAAGAGCAGTTCTTC. It translates to CASSRGLAGNEEQFF. The full variable domain, its missing parts supplied by reference TRBV18 and TRBJ2-1, is NAGVMQNPRHLVRRRGQEARLRCSPMKGHSHVYWYRQLPEEGLKFMVYLQKENIIDESGMPKERFSAEFPKEGPSILRIQQVVRGDSAAYFCASSRGLAGNEEQFFGPGTRLTVL.

This clone appeared a few times. V is TRBV9 and J is TRBJ1-2, with a weak D call TRBD1 (6 bases). V was clipped by 0 bases and J by 2 bases, with 8 bases between them. Germline V gene lookup returns CDR1 SGDLS and CDR2 YYNGEE. CDR3 length: 14 residues. The CDR3 nucleotides read TGTGCCAGCAGCGTAGAAGGGGGAAACTATGGCTACACCTTC. Its protein is CASSVEGGNYGYTF.

Only a few counts were recorded for this clone. The chain joins TRBV2 to TRBJ2-3, with D possibly being TRBD1 (5 bases). This CDR3 comprises 13 residues. V was shortened by 10 bases and J by 0 bases, with 11 bases between the two germline ends. Germline CDR1 SNHLY, CDR2 FYNNEI. The CDR3 DNA reads as TGTGCCACCAAGGGGCGGAGCACAGATACGCAGTATTTT. Its protein product is CATKGRSTDTQYF.

The genes are TRBV29-1 and TRBJ1-3, with 9 bases fitting TRBD1. Looked up from germline, CDR1 is SQVTM and CDR2 is ANQGSEA. V dropped 7 bases and J dropped 8; count of bases not matched to a gene: 6. CDR3 length equals 12 residues. The CDR3 DNA sequence: TGCAGCGCCTCGACAGGGGGGGACACCATATATTTT. This translates into CSASTGGDTIYF.

This clone was detected a few times. V usage is TRBV30 and J usage is TRBJ2-2, with TRBD1 matching 7 bases. The CDR3 has 14 residues. Germline V gene lookup returns CDR1 GTSNPN and CDR2 SVGIG (reference sequence). The V gene end was trimmed by 4 bases and the J gene end by 7 bases; junction bases not matched to a gene: 9. As DNA, the CDR3 is TGTGCCTGGATGAGGGACAGTGCGTACGGGGAGCTGTTTTTT. This encodes CAWMRDSAYGELFF.

The gene calls are TRBV7-6 and TRBJ2-5, with 9 bases aligning to TRBD2. This CDR3 region has 16 residues. V shed 0 bases and J 6 bases; nucleotides not matched to a gene: 8. Germline assignment: CDR1 SGHVS and CDR2 FNYEAQ. The CDR3: CASSLAVGGGGKTQYF. DNA for the CDR3: TGTGCCAGCAGCTTAGCTGTCGGCGGGGGGGGTAAGACCCAGTACTTC.

The V and J genes are TRBV7-2 and TRBJ2-7; D remains unclear. This CDR3 region has 13 residues. Trimming took off 1 base at V and 7 bases at J, with 11 bases between the two ends. CDR1 is SGHTA, CDR2 FQGNSA, per germline. The CDR3: CASSLGLAREQYF. CDR3 nucleotides: TGTGCCAGCAGCTTAGGTTTGGCCAGGGAGCAGTACTTC.

This clone appeared a few times. The J gene is TRBJ2-7, the V gene TRBV19; possibly TRBD2 for D (5 bases). The CDR3 covers 11 residues. V was shortened by 5 bases and J by 4 bases, with 6 bases between the two germline ends. Germline V gene sequence: CDR1 LNHDA, CDR2 SQIVND (reference sequence). CDR3 nucleotides: TGTGCCAGTAGTGACTATTACGAGCAGTACTTC. This translates into CASSDYYEQYF.

This clone was counted only a few times. V and J are TRBV5-4 and TRBJ2-7; maybe TRBD2 (5 bases). The germline V and J ends were trimmed by 4 bases and 5 bases, with 16 bases remaining between them. This CDR3 comprises 14 residues. Germline V CDR1 and CDR2: SGHNT, YYREEE (reference sequence). The chain's CDR3 is CASSLNGGRDEQYF. CDR3 bases: TGTGCCAGCAGCCTTAATGGAGGACGGGACGAGCAGTACTTC.

There are a few counts of this clone. This chain joins TRBV30 and TRBJ2-3; D ambiguous. This CDR3 has 14 residues. CDR1 is GTSNPN and CDR2 is SVGIG in the germline V gene (reference sequence). V lost 0 bases and J 0 bases, leaving 7 bases between the germline ends. Here the CDR3 reads CAWSVFGSTDTQYF. DNA of the CDR3: TGTGCCTGGAGTGTATTCGGGAGCACAGATACGCAGTATTTT.